Presented here are 27 T cell receptor beta chains from one specimen sequenced in a study of shared clonotypes between healthy human individuals. Sequencing used immunoSEQ multiplex PCR; TCRdb keeps in-frame clones, though not all of them. The table records over 2 million clones, 85% to 95% of them present only once. Input material: naive CD4+ T cells sorted from blood. As to subset: CD45RA+ positively selected. Receptors were obtained from a man aged 18 to 29 in good health.

V usage is TRBV5-1 and J usage is TRBJ2-7; the match to TRBD2 covers 11 bases. J was trimmed by 2 bases and V by 0 bases; bases with no gene match: 7. The CDR3 extends over 17 amino acids. Germline CDR1 and CDR2: SGHRS and YFSETQ. The CDR3: CASSLAWASGGTYEQYF. As DNA, the CDR3 is TGCGCCAGCAGCTTGGCCTGGGCTAGCGGGGGGACCTACGAGCAGTACTTC.

This sequence joins TRBV2 and TRBJ1-2; D is undetermined. This CDR3 has 12 amino acids. The V end lost 2 bases, the J end lost 8 bases, and 9 bases lay between the germline ends. Germline V lookup: CDR1 SNHLY, CDR2 FYNNEI. CDR3 loop: CASSEFKEGYTF. The CDR3 nucleotides are TGTGCCAGCAGTGAATTTAAGGAGGGCTACACCTTC.

The chain couples TRBV18 to TRBJ2-3, with 7 nucleotides matching TRBD2. Germline values: CDR1 KGHSH, CDR2 LQKENI. This CDR3 spans 14 amino acids. V was pared by 4 bases and J by 3 bases, with 4 bases of the junction left unmatched. CDR3 residues: CASSRDYLTDTQYF. CDR3 nucleotides: TGTGCCAGCTCACGGGACTACCTGACAGATACGCAGTATTTT.

The genes are TRBV10-3 and TRBJ2-7, with D unresolved. Trimming took off 2 bases at V and 4 bases at J, with 9 bases between the two ends. CDR3 length: 13 amino acids. The germline CDR1 and CDR2 sequences are ENHRY and SYGVKD. Here the CDR3 reads CAISEENTYEQYF. The CDR3 DNA reads TGTGCCATCAGTGAGGAGAATACTTACGAGCAGTACTTC.

This rearrangement joins TRBV9 to TRBJ2-7, with 9 bases identical to TRBD2. Germline V gives CDR1 SGDLS, CDR2 YYNGEE. There are 16 residues in the CDR3. V trimming: 3 bases; J trimming: 2 bases; junction bases outside the gene matches: 9. The CDR3, as DNA: TGTGCCAGCAGCGCTGGTATAAGCGGGAGGCCCTACGAGCAGTACTTC. Amino acid sequence: CASSAGISGRPYEQYF. Supplemented by reference TRBV9 and TRBJ2-7, the full variable domain reads DSGVTQTPKHLITATGQRVTLRCSPRSGDLSVYWYQQSLDQGLQFLIQYYNGEERAKGNILERFSAQQFPDLHSELNLSSLELGDSALYFCASSAGISGRPYEQYFGPGTRLTVT.

This chain uses TRBV6-6 with TRBJ2-7; 8 positions match TRBD2. This CDR3 comprises 13 residues. V lost 3 bases, J lost 2 bases, and 0 bases stayed unmatched. Per the germline V gene, CDR1 is MNHNY and CDR2 is SVGAGI (reference sequence). The CDR3 DNA reads TGTGCCAGCAGTTATAGCGGGGCCTACGAGCAGTACTTC. Its protein product is CASSYSGAYEQYF.

The chain links TRBV11-2 to TRBJ2-3; perhaps TRBD1 as D (6 bases). The CDR3 is made up of 15 amino acids. Germline V gives CDR1 SGHAT, CDR2 FQNNGV. V was cut by 2 bases and J by 2 bases, with 11 bases left in between. The CDR3 loop reads CASSLMGASTDTQYF. Here the CDR3 DNA reads TGTGCCAGCAGCTTAATGGGGGCCTCCACAGATACGCAGTATTTT.

This clone appeared a few times. This sequence joins TRBV6-5 and TRBJ2-7, with 11 nucleotides matching TRBD2. The germline V gene encodes CDR1 MNHEY and CDR2 SVGAGI. The CDR3 runs 14 residues. Trimming at V came to 6 bases and at J to 5 bases, leaving 6 bases not matched to a gene. The DNA for the CDR3 is TGTGCCAGCAGCACTAGCGGGAGTCCCCACGAGCAGTACTTC. Protein product: CASSTSGSPHEQYF.

The CDR3 loop reads CASSQDQVAGGYEQYF. The CDR3 region has the DNA TGCGCCAGCAGCCAAGATCAGGTAGCGGGGGGCTACGAGCAGTACTTC. The chain uses TRBV4-1 and TRBJ2-7, with 10 positions matching TRBD2. Unmatched junction bases numbered 5, after V lost 0 bases and J lost 3 bases. There are 16 residues in the CDR3. Germline V gives CDR1 MGHRA, CDR2 YSYEKL.

The V call is TRBV13, the J call TRBJ2-3; perhaps TRBD2 as D (5 bases). V lost 0 bases and J 2 bases, leaving 15 bases between the germline ends. CDR1 and CDR2 (germline): PRHDT, FYEKMQ (reference sequence). CDR3 length: 17 amino acids. CDR3 protein: CASSLGRAVRITDTQYF. In DNA, the CDR3 is TGTGCCAGCAGCTTAGGCAGAGCGGTGCGAATCACAGATACGCAGTATTTT.

V and J are TRBV5-1 and TRBJ2-3; D not certain. CDR1 and CDR2 (germline): SGHRS, YFSETQ. This CDR3 is 16 amino acids long. V gave up 2 bases and J gave up 2 bases, with 15 bases separating them. The CDR3: CASSFRQLMTTDTQYF. In nucleotides, the CDR3 is TGCGCCAGCAGCTTCAGGCAGCTAATGACCACAGATACGCAGTATTTT.

V and J are TRBV6-1 and TRBJ2-1, with D perhaps TRBD2 (6 bases). The V and J ends lost 3 bases and 4 bases respectively, with 13 bases between them. Per germline, CDR1 MNHNS and CDR2 SASEGT. This CDR3 is 15 amino acids long. Here the CDR3 DNA reads TGTGCCAGCAGTGAGACCAGCGGGCGGTACAATGAGCAGTTCTTC. Protein product: CASSETSGRYNEQFF.

This chain connects TRBV5-1 to TRBJ1-2; D gene uncertain. This CDR3 is built from 12 residues. The germline CDR1 and CDR2 sequences are SGHRS and YFSETQ. V was clipped by 7 bases and J by 7 bases, with 14 bases between them. For the CDR3, the DNA is TGCGCCAGCTCCAGGCAGGACGGTGGCTACACCTTC. Amino acid sequence: CASSRQDGGYTF.

The V call is TRBV19, the J call TRBJ2-1; a weak D match, TRBD2 (5 bases). The V end lost 5 bases, the J end lost 3 bases, and 11 bases lay between the germline ends. From germline, CDR1 is LNHDA and CDR2 SQIVND (reference sequence). The CDR3 runs to 14 residues. CDR3 loop: CASSPQDFYNEQFF. The CDR3, as DNA: TGTGCCAGTAGTCCCCAGGACTTCTACAATGAGCAGTTCTTC.

With respect to this clone: Different DNA sequences within this sample yield the same CDR3. This chain joins TRBV18 and TRBJ2-3; a possible D gene is TRBD2 (6 bases). V lost 3 bases and J 1 base, leaving 11 bases between the germline ends. The CDR3 is made up of 15 amino acids. Germline V CDR1 and CDR2: KGHSH, LQKENI. The CDR3 is CASSPLSGGTDTQYF. The CDR3 bases are TGTGCCAGCTCACCCCTGTCGGGGGGCACAGATACGCAGTATTTT.

This rearrangement joins TRBV7-2 to TRBJ2-5; D is unclear. CDR1 and CDR2 (germline): SGHTA, FQGNSA. The CDR3 has 15 residues. The germline V and J ends were trimmed by 4 bases and 1 base, with 13 bases remaining between them. The CDR3 sequence: CASSSRALGQETQYF. CDR3 DNA sequence: TGTGCCAGCAGCTCTCGGGCCCTGGGCCAAGAGACCCAGTACTTC.

This rearrangement joins TRBV10-3 to TRBJ2-6; 8 nucleotides align to TRBD2. Germline trimming cut 8 bases from V and 0 bases from J; bases unmatched to any gene: 9. Germline loops: CDR1 ENHRY, CDR2 SYGVKD. The CDR3 runs to 17 residues. The chain's CDR3 is CAIRGGDESSGANVLTF. CDR3 coding DNA: TGTGCCATCCGGGGGGGGGACGAATCCTCTGGGGCCAACGTCCTGACTTTC.

V usage is TRBV18 and J usage is TRBJ2-1, with TRBD2 as a possible D gene (5 bases). The CDR3 has 16 amino acids. Germline CDR1 KGHSH, CDR2 LQKENI. Trimming shortened V by 1 base and J by 0 bases, and 10 bases separated the two germline ends. In DNA, the CDR3 is TGTGCCAGCTCACCACGGTTGGACTTCTCCTACAATGAGCAGTTCTTC. It encodes CASSPRLDFSYNEQFF.

The chain uses TRBV6-1 and TRBJ2-1; 10 bases line up with TRBD2. The CDR3 is 19 residues long. J was trimmed by 6 bases and V by 4 bases; bases with no gene match: 18. Per the germline V gene, CDR1 is MNHNS and CDR2 is SASEGT. CDR3 amino acids: CASSAIAGGRFIRANEQFF. CDR3 nucleotides: TGTGCCAGCAGTGCAATAGCGGGAGGAAGGTTCATAAGGGCCAATGAGCAGTTCTTC.

This clone has only one observation. V is TRBV5-1 and J is TRBJ2-5; no reliable D call. Germline lookup yields CDR1 SGHRS and CDR2 YFSETQ. V was clipped by 2 bases and J by 2 bases, with 7 bases between them. The CDR3 runs to 13 residues. CDR3 in DNA: TGCGCCAGCAGCTTTTGGCAACAAGAGACCCAGTACTTC. Protein: CASSFWQQETQYF.

This rearrangement joins TRBV18 to TRBJ1-1; 7 bases map to TRBD1. The CDR3 is 14 amino acids. V was clipped by 8 bases and J by 1 base; unmatched bases: 7. CDR1 is KGHSH, CDR2 LQKENI, per germline. The CDR3 DNA follows: TGTGCCAGCACCGTACAGGGGACGAACACTGAAGCTTTCTTT. This gives the protein CASTVQGTNTEAFF.

J is TRBJ2-1 and V is TRBV30; 11 bases align to TRBD1. The V gene end was trimmed by 5 bases and the J gene end by 1 base; junction bases not matched to a gene: 16. There are 19 residues in the CDR3. The V gene's germline CDR1 is GTSNPN and CDR2 SVGIG (reference sequence). DNA of the CDR3: TGTGCCTGGGGTAGGACAGGGGGCGGATTATCTAGGTCCTACAATGAGCAGTTCTTC. Translated, it gives CAWGRTGGGLSRSYNEQFF.

The rearrangement links TRBV12-5 to TRBJ2-3; D remains ambiguous. From germline, CDR1 is LGHNT and CDR2 FRNRAP. The CDR3 is 12 amino acids. Deletions cut 6 bases from V and 4 bases from J, with 8 bases between. The CDR3 DNA reads as TGTGCTAGTGGGGCCTCCCCAGATACGCAGTATTTT. Its translation is CASGASPDTQYF.

V usage is TRBV5-1 and J usage is TRBJ1-1; TRBD1 matches 8 bases. V shed 4 bases, J shed 6 bases, and the junction held 8 bases outside the gene matches. The CDR3 consists of 14 residues. The germline V gene has CDR1 SGHRS and CDR2 YFSETQ. CDR3 sequence (DNA): TGCGCCAGCAGCCCGAGACAGGGGACGGCTGAAGCTTTCTTT. Translation: CASSPRQGTAEAFF.

Details on this clone: Other DNA sequences in the sample encode the same CDR3. The chain links TRBV2 to TRBJ1-4; 7 nucleotides align to TRBD1. Trimming removed 6 bases from V and 1 base from J; junction bases left unmatched: 2. The CDR3 is made up of 14 amino acids. Germline V gene lookup returns CDR1 SNHLY and CDR2 FYNNEI. DNA of the CDR3: TGTGCCAGCAGACGACAGGGAACTAATGAAAAACTGTTTTTT. It is translated as CASRRQGTNEKLFF.

The chain carries TRBV6-5 and TRBJ2-2; D gene ambiguous. Germline CDR1 is MNHEY and CDR2 is SVGAGI. The CDR3 consists of 12 residues. The V end was cut by 8 bases, the J end by 7 bases, with 11 bases between. CDR3 region: CASRPIGGELFF. For the CDR3, the DNA is TGTGCCAGCCGCCCCATCGGCGGGGAGCTGTTTTTT.

The V gene is TRBV14, the J gene TRBJ1-1; D might be TRBD1 (5 bases). Per the germline V gene, CDR1 is SGHDN and CDR2 is FVKESK. V gave up 3 bases and J gave up 5 bases, with 10 bases separating them. The CDR3 is 13 amino acids. CDR3 region: CASSHRRGTEAFF. The DNA for the CDR3 is TGTGCCAGCAGCCACCGAAGGGGAACTGAAGCTTTCTTT.